Following are 15 T cell receptor beta chains from one sample sequenced in a study of shared clonotypes between healthy human individuals. Here immunoSEQ multiplex PCR was the method, and the copy in TCRdb shows in-frame clones only, minus some. The sample lists approximately 440,000 clones, approximately 80% seen once, with about 11% in the top ten. Sequencing was done on a sample of PBMCs. Receptors were obtained from a woman aged 40 to 49 in good health. Some clones in this sample may be carry-over from other donors' samples.

Worth noting for this clone: The junction and the germline gene differ at one end; a read error may be behind it. Other DNA sequences from this sample encode an identical CDR3 as well. The genes are TRBV4-2 and TRBJ2-5; D is unresolved. From germline, CDR1 is LGHNA and CDR2 YNFKEQ. The CDR3 is made up of 14 amino acids. The CDR3 region has the DNA TGTGCCAGCAGTCAAGACCCCCCGGGTGAGACCCAGTACTTC. Amino acid sequence: CASSQDPPGETQYF.

Concerning this clone itself: A far more abundant clone sits one base away, making this likely a read error. The identical CDR3 is also encoded by other nucleotide sequences in the sample. V usage is TRBV18 and J usage is TRBJ2-5, with D unresolved. This CDR3 contains 11 residues. V lost 2 bases and J lost 5, with 3 bases in between. The germline V gene encodes CDR1 KGHSH and CDR2 LQKENI. CDR3 DNA sequence: TGTGCCAGCTCACCAGAGGAGACCCAGTACTTC. Amino acids: CASSPEETQYF.

Turning to this clone: Other DNA sequences in the sample encode the same CDR3. V gene TRBV5-1 combines with J gene TRBJ2-7, with D maybe TRBD2 (5 bases). Deletions cut 0 bases from V and 0 bases from J, with 10 bases between. This CDR3 is 15 amino acids long. The V gene's germline CDR1 is SGHRS and CDR2 YFSETQ. The CDR3 reads CASSLVGGSSYEQYF. The CDR3 nucleotides are TGCGCCAGCAGCTTGGTTGGAGGTTCCTCCTACGAGCAGTACTTC.

The CDR3 region is CASSQIRQGFSTDTQYF. Written as DNA, the CDR3 is TGTGCCAGCAGCCAAATCAGACAGGGGTTCAGCACAGATACGCAGTATTTT. The chain has TRBV9 and TRBJ2-3; 8 bases agree with TRBD1. From germline, CDR1 is SGDLS and CDR2 YYNGEE. This CDR3 spans 17 amino acids. J gave up 0 bases and V 4 bases, and 10 bases lay outside the gene matches.

The chain couples TRBV5-8 to TRBJ2-5; 7 bases map to TRBD2. The CDR3 contains 15 residues. Trimming cost V 4 bases and J 9 bases; bases outside gene matches: 15. Germline-derived CDR1 and CDR2 are SGHTS and YDEGEE. CDR3 protein: CASSRAGAGNMAQYF. CDR3 sequence (DNA): TGTGCCAGCAGCCGGGCGGGAGCGGGGAACATGGCCCAGTACTTC.

V and J are TRBV29-1 and TRBJ2-7; D not resolved. Trimming cost V 4 bases and J 5 bases, with 9 bases left between them. The CDR3 spans 11 residues. The germline CDR1 and CDR2 sequences are SQVTM and ANQGSEA. The CDR3 coding sequence is TGCAGCGTTGGGAACGCCGACGAGCAGTACTTC. Its protein product is CSVGNADEQYF.

The rearrangement joins TRBV7-9 to TRBJ2-7; the match to TRBD1 covers 7 bases. Germline CDR1 is SEHNR and CDR2 is FQNEAQ (reference sequence). CDR3 length: 14 amino acids. Trimming at V came to 4 bases and at J to 2 bases, leaving 5 bases not matched to a gene. CDR3 sequence (DNA): TGTGCCAGCAGCTCGGGACAGAACCCCTACGAGCAGTACTTC. This sequence encodes CASSSGQNPYEQYF.

This clone was seen just once. The chain employs TRBV30 and TRBJ1-4; the match to TRBD1 covers 11 bases. Germline V gives CDR1 GTSNPN, CDR2 SVGIG (reference sequence). The CDR3 totals 16 residues. V shed 1 base and J 4 bases; nucleotides not matched to a gene: 5. CDR3 sequence: CAWSGDRGTGNEKLFF. The CDR3 nucleotides read TGTGCCTGGAGTGGGGACAGGGGGACTGGTAATGAAAAACTGTTTTTT. Full variable domain (outside the CDR3, taken from reference TRBV30 and TRBJ1-4): SQTIHQWPATLVQPVGSPLSLECTVEGTSNPNLYWYRQAAGRGLQLLFYSVGIGQISSEVPQNLSASRPQDRQFILSSKKLLLSDSGFYLCAWSGDRGTGNEKLFFGSGTQLSVL.

The V and J genes are TRBV5-6 and TRBJ2-3, with unresolved D. Germline V lookup: CDR1 SGHDT, CDR2 YYEEEE. This CDR3 has 13 residues. Trimming pared 4 bases from V and 3 bases from J, leaving 9 bases between. CDR3 residues: CASSRARTDTQYF. CDR3 nucleotide sequence: TGTGCCAGCAGCCGGGCCAGAACAGATACGCAGTATTTT.

This chain joins TRBV7-9 and TRBJ1-1; 8 bases agree with TRBD1. With V trimmed by 5 bases and J by 6 bases, 14 bases remained unmatched. Germline V CDR1 and CDR2: SEHNR, FQNEAQ (reference sequence). CDR3 length: 16 residues. The DNA for the CDR3 is TGTGCCAGCAGCCCTGCCTCAGTGACAGGGGACGCTGAAGCTTTCTTT. Protein sequence: CASSPASVTGDAEAFF.

In this sample, this clone turned up a few times. The CDR3 nucleotides are TGTGCCATCAGTGGGGCTTCGACAGGGAGGGGGTATGGCTACACCTTC. Encoded protein: CAISGASTGRGYGYTF. V usage is TRBV10-3 and J usage is TRBJ1-2, with 7 bases fitting TRBD1. The ends lost 4 bases at V and 5 bases at J; junction bases unmatched: 13. The CDR3 spans 16 residues. Germline CDR1 is ENHRY and CDR2 is SYGVKD.

This chain joins TRBV5-1 and TRBJ1-4; D perhaps matches TRBD1 (5 bases). The germline CDR1 and CDR2 sequences are SGHRS and YFSETQ. Trimming removed 9 bases from V and 3 bases from J, with 12 bases in between. The CDR3 has 13 residues. As DNA, the CDR3 is TGCGCCACACAGGACCGACCTAATGAAAAACTGTTTTTT. Translating gives CATQDRPNEKLFF.

J is TRBJ2-5 and V is TRBV7-3, with 12 positions matching TRBD2. Germline V CDR1 and CDR2: SGHTA, FQGTGA. V was pared by 6 bases and J by 13 bases, with 12 bases of the junction left unmatched. The CDR3 consists of 14 residues. The CDR3 region is CASSWTGLAGNLYF. The CDR3 region has the DNA TGTGCCAGCAGTTGGACGGGACTAGCGGGCAACTTGTACTTC.

The chain combines TRBV10-3 with TRBJ1-2; maybe TRBD1 (6 bases). V was trimmed by 7 bases and J by 5 bases, leaving 20 bases between them. The CDR3 runs 15 residues. In germline, CDR1 is ENHRY, CDR2 SYGVKD. CDR3 sequence (DNA): TGTGCCATCAAGCCGGCAGGGGACGATTTATATGGCTACACCTTC. Translated: CAIKPAGDDLYGYTF.

This chain joins TRBV10-3 and TRBJ1-1, with D perhaps TRBD1 (5 bases). This CDR3 has 12 residues. Germline CDR1 is ENHRY and CDR2 is SYGVKD. V lost 5 bases to trimming and J lost 7 bases, with 11 bases between them. Here the CDR3 DNA reads TGTGCCATCAGTAGCAGGGAGGGTGAAGCTTTCTTT. This translates into CAISSREGEAFF.